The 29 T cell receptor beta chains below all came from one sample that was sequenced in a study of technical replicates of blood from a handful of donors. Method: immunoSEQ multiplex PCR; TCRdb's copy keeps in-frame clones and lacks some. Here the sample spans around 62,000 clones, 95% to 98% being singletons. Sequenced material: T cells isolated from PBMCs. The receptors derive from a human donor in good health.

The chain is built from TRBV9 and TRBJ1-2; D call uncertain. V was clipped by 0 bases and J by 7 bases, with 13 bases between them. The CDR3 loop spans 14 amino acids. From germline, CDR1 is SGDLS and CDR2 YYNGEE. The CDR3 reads CASSVATTLAGYTF. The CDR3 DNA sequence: TGTGCCAGCAGCGTAGCTACGACTCTCGCTGGCTACACCTTC.

This CDR3 reads CASSSSGESTDTQYF. The DNA for the CDR3 is TGTGCCAGCAGCTCGAGCGGGGAAAGCACAGATACGCAGTATTTT. The chain carries TRBV11-2 and TRBJ2-3, with 7 bases fitting TRBD2. The CDR3 is 15 residues long. Germline CDR1 reads SGHAT; CDR2 reads FQNNGV. V was pared by 4 bases and J by 0 bases, with 4 bases of the junction left unmatched. Combining the CDR3 with reference TRBV11-2 and TRBJ2-3 gives the whole variable domain EAGVAQSPRYKIIEKRQSVAFWCNPISGHATLYWYQQILGQGPKLLIQFQNNGVVDDSQLPKDRFSAERLKGVDSTLKIQPAKLEDSAVYLCASSSSGESTDTQYFGPGTRLTVL.

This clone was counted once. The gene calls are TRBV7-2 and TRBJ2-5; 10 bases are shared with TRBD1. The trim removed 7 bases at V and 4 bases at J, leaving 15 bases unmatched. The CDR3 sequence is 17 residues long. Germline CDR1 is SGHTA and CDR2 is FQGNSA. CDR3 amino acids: CASIPRGPTGGSETQYF. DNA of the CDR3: TGTGCCAGCATTCCCAGGGGTCCGACAGGGGGCTCAGAGACCCAGTACTTC.

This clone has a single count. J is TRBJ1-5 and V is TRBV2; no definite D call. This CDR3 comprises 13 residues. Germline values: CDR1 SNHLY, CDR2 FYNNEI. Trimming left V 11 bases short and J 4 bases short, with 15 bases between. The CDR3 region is CACRRDTNQPQHF. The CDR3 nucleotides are TGTGCCTGTCGGAGGGATACAAATCAGCCCCAGCATTTT.

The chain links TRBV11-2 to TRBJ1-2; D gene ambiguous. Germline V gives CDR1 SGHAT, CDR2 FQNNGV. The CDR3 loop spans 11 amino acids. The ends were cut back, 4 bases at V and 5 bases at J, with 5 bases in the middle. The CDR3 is CASSSQYGYTF. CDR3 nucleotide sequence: TGTGCCAGCAGCTCCCAATATGGCTACACCTTC.

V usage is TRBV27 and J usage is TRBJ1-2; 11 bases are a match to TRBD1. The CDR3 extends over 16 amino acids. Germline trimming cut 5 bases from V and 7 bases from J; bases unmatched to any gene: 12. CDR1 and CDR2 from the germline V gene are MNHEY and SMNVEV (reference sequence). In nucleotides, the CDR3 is TGTGCCAGCAGTCGACGCCGGACAGGGGGCCTTGGTGGCTACACCTTC. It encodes CASSRRRTGGLGGYTF.

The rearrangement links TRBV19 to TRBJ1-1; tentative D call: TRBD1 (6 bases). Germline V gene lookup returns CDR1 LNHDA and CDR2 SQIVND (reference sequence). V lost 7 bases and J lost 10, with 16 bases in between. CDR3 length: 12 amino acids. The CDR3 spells CASIRGGERAFF. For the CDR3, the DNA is TGTGCCAGTATCAGGGGCGGTGAGAGAGCTTTCTTT.

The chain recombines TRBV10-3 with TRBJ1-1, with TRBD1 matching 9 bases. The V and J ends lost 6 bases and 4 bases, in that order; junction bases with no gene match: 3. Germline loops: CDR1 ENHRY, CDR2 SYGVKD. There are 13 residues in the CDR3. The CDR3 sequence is CAISRDRATEAFF. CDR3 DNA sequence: TGTGCCATCAGCCGGGACAGGGCCACTGAAGCTTTCTTT.

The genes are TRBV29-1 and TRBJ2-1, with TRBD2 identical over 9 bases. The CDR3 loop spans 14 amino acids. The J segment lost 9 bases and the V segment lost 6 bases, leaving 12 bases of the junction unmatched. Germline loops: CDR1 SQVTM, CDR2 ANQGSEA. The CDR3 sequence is CSVPRAGGPAEQFF. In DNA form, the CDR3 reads TGCAGCGTCCCTAGGGCGGGAGGGCCGGCTGAGCAGTTCTTC.

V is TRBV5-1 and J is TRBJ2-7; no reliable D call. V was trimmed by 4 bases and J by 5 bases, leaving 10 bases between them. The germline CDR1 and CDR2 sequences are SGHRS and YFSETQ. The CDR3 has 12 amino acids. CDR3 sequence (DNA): TGCGCCAGCAGCGGCCTTACACACGAGCAGTACTTC. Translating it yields CASSGLTHEQYF.

The CDR3 loop is CASSSPQVSTDTQYF. CDR3 DNA: TGTGCCAGCAGCTCACCTCAGGTGTCCACAGATACGCAGTATTTT. The rearrangement joins TRBV7-3 to TRBJ2-3, with D hard to call. The V gene lost 4 bases and the J gene lost 2 bases, with 13 bases spanning the gap. CDR3 length: 15 amino acids. CDR1 and CDR2 (germline): SGHTA, FQGTGA.

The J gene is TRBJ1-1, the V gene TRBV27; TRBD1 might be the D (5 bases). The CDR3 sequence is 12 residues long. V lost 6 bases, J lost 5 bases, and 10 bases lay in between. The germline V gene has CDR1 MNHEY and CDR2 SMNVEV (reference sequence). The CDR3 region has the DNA TGTGCCAGCAGGCTGGGGCGGACTGAAGCTTTCTTT. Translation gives CASRLGRTEAFF.

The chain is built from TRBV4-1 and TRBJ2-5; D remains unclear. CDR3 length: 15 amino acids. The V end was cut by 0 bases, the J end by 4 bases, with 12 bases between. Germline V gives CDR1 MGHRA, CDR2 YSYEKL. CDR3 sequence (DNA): TGCGCCAGCAGCCAAGATGTGCGTGGCGGAGAGACCCAGTACTTC. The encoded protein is CASSQDVRGGETQYF.

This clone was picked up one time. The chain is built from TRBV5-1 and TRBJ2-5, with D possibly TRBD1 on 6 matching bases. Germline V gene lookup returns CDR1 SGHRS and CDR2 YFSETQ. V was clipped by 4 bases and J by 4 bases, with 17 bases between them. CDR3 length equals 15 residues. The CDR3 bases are TGCGCCAGCAGCCCGGACGGAAGGGGGACAGAGACCCAGTACTTC. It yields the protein CASSPDGRGTETQYF.

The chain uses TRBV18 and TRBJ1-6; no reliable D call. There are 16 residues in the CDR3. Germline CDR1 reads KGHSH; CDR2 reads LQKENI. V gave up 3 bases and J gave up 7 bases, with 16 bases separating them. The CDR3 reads CASSPATDPGNSPLHF. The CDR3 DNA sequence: TGTGCCAGCTCACCTGCCACAGACCCCGGCAATTCACCCCTCCACTTT.

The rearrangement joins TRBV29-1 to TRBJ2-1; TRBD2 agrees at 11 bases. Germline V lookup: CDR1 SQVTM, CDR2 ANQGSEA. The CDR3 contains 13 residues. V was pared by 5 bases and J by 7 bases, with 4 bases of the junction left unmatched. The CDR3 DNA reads TGCAGCGTTAAGGGACTAGCGGTAAATGAGCAGTTCTTC. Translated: CSVKGLAVNEQFF.

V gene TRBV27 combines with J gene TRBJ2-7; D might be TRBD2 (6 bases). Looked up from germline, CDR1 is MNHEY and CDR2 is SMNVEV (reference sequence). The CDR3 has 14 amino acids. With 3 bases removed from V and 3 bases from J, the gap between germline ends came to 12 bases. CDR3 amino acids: CASSFSGLVYEQYF. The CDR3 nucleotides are TGTGCCAGCAGTTTTTCGGGACTGGTCTACGAGCAGTACTTC.

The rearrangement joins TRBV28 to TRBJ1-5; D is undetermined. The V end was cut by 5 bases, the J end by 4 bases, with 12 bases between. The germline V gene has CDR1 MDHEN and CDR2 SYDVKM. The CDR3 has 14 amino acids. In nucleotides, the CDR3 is TGTGCCAGCAGTGTCGGACCGGGAAATCAGCCCCAGCATTTT. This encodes CASSVGPGNQPQHF.

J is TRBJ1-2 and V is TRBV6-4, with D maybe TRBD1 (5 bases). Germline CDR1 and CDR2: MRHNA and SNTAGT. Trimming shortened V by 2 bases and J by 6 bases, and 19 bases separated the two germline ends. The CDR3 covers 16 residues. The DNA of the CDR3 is TGTGCCAGCAGTGACCAACTTATTTCAGGGCTGGATGGCTACACCTTC. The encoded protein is CASSDQLISGLDGYTF.

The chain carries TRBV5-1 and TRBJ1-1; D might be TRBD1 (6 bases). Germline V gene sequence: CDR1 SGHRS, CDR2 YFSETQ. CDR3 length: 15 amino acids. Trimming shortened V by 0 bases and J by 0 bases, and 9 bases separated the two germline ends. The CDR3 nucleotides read TGCGCCAGCAGCTTGGGGGACACAATGAACACTGAAGCTTTCTTT. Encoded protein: CASSLGDTMNTEAFF.

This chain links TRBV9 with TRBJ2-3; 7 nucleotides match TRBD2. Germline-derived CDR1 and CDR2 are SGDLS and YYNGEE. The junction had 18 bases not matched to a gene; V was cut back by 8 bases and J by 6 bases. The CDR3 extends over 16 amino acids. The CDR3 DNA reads TGTGCCAGTAGTCGTCACCGAGGACTAGGATCCGATACGCAGTATTTT. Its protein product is CASSRHRGLGSDTQYF.

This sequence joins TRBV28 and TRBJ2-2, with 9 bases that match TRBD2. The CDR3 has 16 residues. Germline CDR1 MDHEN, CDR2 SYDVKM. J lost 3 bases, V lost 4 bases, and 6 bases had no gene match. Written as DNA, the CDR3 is TGTGCCAGCAGTTCACTTAGCGGGGGAGACACCGGGGAGCTGTTTTTT. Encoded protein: CASSSLSGGDTGELFF. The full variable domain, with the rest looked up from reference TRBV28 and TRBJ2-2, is DVKVTQSSRYLVKRTGEKVFLECVQDMDHENMFWYRQDPGLGLRLIYFSYDVKMKEKGDIPEGYSVSREKKERFSLILESASTNQTSMYLCASSSLSGGDTGELFFGEGSRLTVL.

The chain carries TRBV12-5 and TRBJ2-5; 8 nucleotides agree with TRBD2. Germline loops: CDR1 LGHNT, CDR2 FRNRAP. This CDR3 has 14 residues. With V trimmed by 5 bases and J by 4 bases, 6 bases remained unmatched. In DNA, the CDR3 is TGTGCTAGTGGTAAAGGGACTAGTCTAGAGACCCAGTACTTC. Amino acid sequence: CASGKGTSLETQYF.

In nucleotides, the CDR3 is TGTGCCAGCAGTTTATCGATGAGCTACGAGCAGTACTTC. Its protein product is CASSLSMSYEQYF. The chain uses TRBV27 and TRBJ2-7; D unclear. The CDR3 runs to 13 residues. Germline V gene sequence: CDR1 MNHEY, CDR2 SMNVEV (reference sequence). Trimming stripped 0 bases from V and 3 bases from J, with 6 bases between.

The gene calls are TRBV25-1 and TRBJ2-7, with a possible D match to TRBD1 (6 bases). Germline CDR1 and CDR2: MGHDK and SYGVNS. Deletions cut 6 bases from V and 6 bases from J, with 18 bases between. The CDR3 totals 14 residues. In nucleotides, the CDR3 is TGTGCCAGCAGCATCAGGGGTGCTGGTTTCGAGCAGTACTTC. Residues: CASSIRGAGFEQYF.

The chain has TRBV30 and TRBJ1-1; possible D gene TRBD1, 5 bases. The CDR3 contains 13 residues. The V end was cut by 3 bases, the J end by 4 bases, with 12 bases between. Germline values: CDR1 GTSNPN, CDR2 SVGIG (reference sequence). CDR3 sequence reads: CAWRPTRGTEAFF. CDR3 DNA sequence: TGTGCCTGGAGACCGACAAGGGGCACTGAAGCTTTCTTT.

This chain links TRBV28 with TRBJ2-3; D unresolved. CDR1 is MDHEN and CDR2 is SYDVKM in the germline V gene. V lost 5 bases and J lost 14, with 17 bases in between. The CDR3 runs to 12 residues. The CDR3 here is CASSPGYTPGYF. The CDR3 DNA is TGTGCCAGCAGTCCAGGATATACCCCAGGGTATTTT.

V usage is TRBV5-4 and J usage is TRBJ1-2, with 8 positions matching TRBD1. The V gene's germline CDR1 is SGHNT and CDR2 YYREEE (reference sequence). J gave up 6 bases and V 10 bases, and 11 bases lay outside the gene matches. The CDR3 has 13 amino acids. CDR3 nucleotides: TGTGCCGATCAGGGGGCGGATTCTGATGGCTACACCTTC. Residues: CADQGADSDGYTF.

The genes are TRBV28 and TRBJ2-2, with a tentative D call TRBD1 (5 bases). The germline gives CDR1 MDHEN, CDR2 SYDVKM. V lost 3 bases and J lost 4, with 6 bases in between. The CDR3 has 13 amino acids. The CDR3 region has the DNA TGTGCCAGCAGTTTCAGGGTCACCGGGGAGCTGTTTTTT. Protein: CASSFRVTGELFF.